This record concerns one TCR beta chain sequence. Antigen unknown. A multiplex PCR was run with 60 Vbeta primers and 13 Jbeta primers. TCRdb keeps only in-frame clones here, not all; method: immunoSEQ multiplex PCR. The sample shows around 150,000 clones, approximately 76% of them seen only once. The CDR3 runs to 15 residues. With 3 bases removed from V and 1 base from J, the gap between germline ends came to 11 bases. Germline V gene data show CDR1 as WNHNN and CDR2 as SYGVQD (reference sequence). These data come from a study of cytomegalovirus exposure and HLA in healthy donors. Whole-study results and caveats: Rarity characterized most TCR sequences, yet some public TCRs appeared in many donors. Later on, a genetic analysis was performed. It linked a missense variant in DCLRE1C with V- and J-gene trimming of TCR beta. Accurate prediction of HLA-A and HLA-B alleles (for most subjects) was reportedly achieved from TCR beta sequences.

This chain links TRBV10-1 with TRBJ2-3, with a possible D match to TRBD1 (6 bases). The source of this sequence is a man in his fifties or sixties in good health and CMV-seronegative. The sequenced sample consisted of PBMCs. The CDR3 region is CASSEGRGRTDTQYF. CDR3 DNA sequence: TGCGCCAGCAGTGAAGGCAGGGGCCGCACAGATACGCAGTATTTT.